The entry below describes one TCR beta chain. Its antigen is not identified. Based on clinical symptoms, serum thyroxine and TRAb, thyroid ultrasound and orbital computed tomography, diagnoses were reached. The entry originates in a study of T cells in Graves' hyperthyroidism and ophthalmopathy. Study information: Peripheral blood was collected at initial diagnosis, before any treatment.

Study-level results: Ophthalmopathy prediction by the model preceded onset by a median about 6 months. Most thyroid clonotypes that were expanded above 0.001 also turned up in blood.

Researchers took RNA transcripts and amplified the TCR beta CDR3 regions from them. The HTBI primer set drove a first-round RT-PCR of the TCR CDR3. In TCRdb, the multiplex PCR reads were re-called with MiXCR into one record per CDR3 protein. There are hundreds of thousands of distinct CDR3 sequences in the sample; approximately 14% occur only once, and roughly 13% lies in the top ten. The V end lost 1 base, the J end lost 5 bases, and 24 bases lay between the germline ends. The CDR3 extends over 18 amino acids. Germline CDR1 reads SGHNT; CDR2 reads YYREEE (reference sequence). The chain employs TRBV5-4 and TRBJ2-5, with D perhaps TRBD1 (6 bases). The sample consisted of blood. The clonotype originates from a woman between 18 and 29 years old with Graves' hyperthyroidism. The CDR3 here is CASSLKFTGLAGGETQYF. The CDR3 DNA follows: TGTGCCAGCAGCTTGAAATTTACAGGGCTAGCTGGCGGTGAGACCCAGTACTTC.